This T cell receptor (beta chain) was observed in a study of CD8+ T cells in alopecia areata. Overall study: Scalp area affected, as a percentage, set the severity score of treated patients.

The sequencing template was cDNA reverse transcribed from extracted RNA. The protocol was immunoSEQ multiplex PCR, while the TCRdb copy is restricted to in-frame clones and leaves out a portion. Altogether about 260,000 clones are present, 45% to 70% being singletons, with the ten largest covering around 0.92%. Regarding treatment: oral pan-JAK inhibitor, 5-10 mg twice daily. This CDR3 is 15 amino acids long. Germline CDR1 is MNHEY and CDR2 is SMNVEV (reference sequence). Trimming pared 0 bases from V and 4 bases from J, leaving 9 bases between. The clonotype originates from a human donor with alopecia areata. V usage is TRBV27 and J usage is TRBJ1-4; TRBD1 might be the D (6 bases). The sequencing used CD4+ T cells sorted from blood, collected around week 54, from a patient treated with tofacitinib. This chain's CDR3 is CASSLSVRGNEKLFF. The CDR3, as DNA: TGTGCCAGCAGTTTATCCGTCAGGGGTAATGAAAAACTGTTTTTT.